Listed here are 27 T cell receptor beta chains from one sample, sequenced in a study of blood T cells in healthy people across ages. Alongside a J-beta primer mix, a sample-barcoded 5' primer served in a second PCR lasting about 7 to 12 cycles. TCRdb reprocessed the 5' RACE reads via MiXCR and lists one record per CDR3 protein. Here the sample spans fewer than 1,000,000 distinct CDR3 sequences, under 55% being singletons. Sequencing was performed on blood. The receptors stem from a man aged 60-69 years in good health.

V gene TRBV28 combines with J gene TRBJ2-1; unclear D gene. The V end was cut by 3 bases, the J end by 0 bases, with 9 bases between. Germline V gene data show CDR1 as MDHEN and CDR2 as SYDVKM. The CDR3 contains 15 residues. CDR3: CASSFLSSSYNEQFF. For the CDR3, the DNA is TGTGCCAGCAGTTTTTTGTCCAGCTCCTACAATGAGCAGTTCTTC.

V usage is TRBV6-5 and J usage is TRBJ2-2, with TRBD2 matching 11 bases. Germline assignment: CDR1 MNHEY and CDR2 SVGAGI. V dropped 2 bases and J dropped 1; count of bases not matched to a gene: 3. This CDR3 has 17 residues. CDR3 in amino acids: CASSYKTSGVNTGELFF. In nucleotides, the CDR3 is TGTGCCAGCAGTTACAAGACTAGCGGGGTGAACACCGGGGAGCTGTTTTTT.

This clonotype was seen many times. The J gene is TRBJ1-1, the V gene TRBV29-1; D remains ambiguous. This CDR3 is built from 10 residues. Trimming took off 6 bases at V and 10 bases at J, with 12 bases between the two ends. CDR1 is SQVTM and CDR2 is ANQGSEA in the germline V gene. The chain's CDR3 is CSVEVLRAFF. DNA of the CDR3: TGCAGCGTGGAGGTATTACGAGCTTTCTTT.

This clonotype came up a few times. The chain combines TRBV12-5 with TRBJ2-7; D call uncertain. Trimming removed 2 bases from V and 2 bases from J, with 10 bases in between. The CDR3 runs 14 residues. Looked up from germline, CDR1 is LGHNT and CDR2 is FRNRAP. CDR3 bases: TGTGCTAGTGGTTTGCCCCAGGACGCCTACGAGCAGTACTTC. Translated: CASGLPQDAYEQYF.

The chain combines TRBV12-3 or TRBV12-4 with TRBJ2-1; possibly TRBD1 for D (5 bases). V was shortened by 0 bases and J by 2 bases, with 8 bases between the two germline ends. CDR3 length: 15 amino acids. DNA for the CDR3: TGTGCCAGCAGTTTAGCCCGGACAACCTACAATGAGCAGTTCTTC. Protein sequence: CASSLARTTYNEQFF.

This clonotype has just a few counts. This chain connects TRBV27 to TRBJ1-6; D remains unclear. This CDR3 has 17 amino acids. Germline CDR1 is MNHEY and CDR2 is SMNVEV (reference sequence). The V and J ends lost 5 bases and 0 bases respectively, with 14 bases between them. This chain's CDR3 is CASSPSWQSSYNSPLHF. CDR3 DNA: TGTGCCAGCAGTCCCTCTTGGCAGAGCTCCTATAATTCACCCCTCCACTTT.

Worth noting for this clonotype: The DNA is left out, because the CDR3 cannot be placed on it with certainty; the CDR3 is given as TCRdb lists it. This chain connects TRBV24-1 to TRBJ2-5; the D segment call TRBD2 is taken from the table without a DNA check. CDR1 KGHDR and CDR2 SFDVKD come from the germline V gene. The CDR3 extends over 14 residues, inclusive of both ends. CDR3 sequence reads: CATSDFGGGAPKYF.

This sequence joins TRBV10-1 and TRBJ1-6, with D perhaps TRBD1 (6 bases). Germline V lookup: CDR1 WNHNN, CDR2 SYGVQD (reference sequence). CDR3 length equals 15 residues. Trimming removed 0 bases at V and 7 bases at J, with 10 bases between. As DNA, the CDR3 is TGCGCCAGCAGTGAGTCGCAGGGGATGAATTCACCCCTCCACTTT. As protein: CASSESQGMNSPLHF.

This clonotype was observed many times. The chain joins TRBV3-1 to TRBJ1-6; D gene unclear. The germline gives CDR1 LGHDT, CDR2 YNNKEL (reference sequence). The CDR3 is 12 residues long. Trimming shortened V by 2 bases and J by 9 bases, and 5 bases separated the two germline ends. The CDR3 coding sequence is TGTGCCAGCAGCCAATTGGGTTCACCCCTCCACTTT. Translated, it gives CASSQLGSPLHF.

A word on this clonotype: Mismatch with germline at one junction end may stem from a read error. CDR3 in amino acids: CAGSRWTGDRGTDTQYF. The CDR3 DNA reads as TGCGCCGGCAGCCGCTGGACCGGGGACAGGGGGACAGATACGCAGTATTTT. The chain has TRBV4-3 and TRBJ2-3, with 11 bases aligning to TRBD1. From germline, CDR1 is LGHNA and CDR2 YSLEER. This CDR3 has 17 amino acids.

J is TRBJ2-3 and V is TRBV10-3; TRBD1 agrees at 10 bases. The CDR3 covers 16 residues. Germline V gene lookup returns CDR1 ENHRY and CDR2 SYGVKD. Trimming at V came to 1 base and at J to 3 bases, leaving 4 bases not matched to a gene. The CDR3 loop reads CAISEWPGQGTDTQYF. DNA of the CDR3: TGTGCCATCAGTGAGTGGCCGGGACAGGGGACAGATACGCAGTATTTT.

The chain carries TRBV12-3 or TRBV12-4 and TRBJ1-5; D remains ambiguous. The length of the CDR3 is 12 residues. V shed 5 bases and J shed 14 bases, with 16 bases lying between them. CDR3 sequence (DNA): TGTGCCAGCAGTGTCGAAAGGGCCGGTAAGCATTTT. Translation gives CASSVERAGKHF.

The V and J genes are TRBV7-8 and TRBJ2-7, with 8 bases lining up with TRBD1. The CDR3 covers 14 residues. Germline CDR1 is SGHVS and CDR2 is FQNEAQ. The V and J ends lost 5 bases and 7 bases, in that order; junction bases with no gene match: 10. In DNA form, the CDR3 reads TGTGCCAGCAGCCTCCAGACAGGGGCAGGGGAGCAGTACTTC. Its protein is CASSLQTGAGEQYF.

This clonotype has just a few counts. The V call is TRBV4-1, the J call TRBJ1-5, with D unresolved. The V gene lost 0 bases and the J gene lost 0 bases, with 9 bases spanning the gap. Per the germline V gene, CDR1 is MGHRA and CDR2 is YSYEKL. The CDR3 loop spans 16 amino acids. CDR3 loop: CASSQERQYSNQPQHF. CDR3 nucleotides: TGCGCCAGCAGCCAAGAAAGGCAGTATAGCAATCAGCCCCAGCATTTT.

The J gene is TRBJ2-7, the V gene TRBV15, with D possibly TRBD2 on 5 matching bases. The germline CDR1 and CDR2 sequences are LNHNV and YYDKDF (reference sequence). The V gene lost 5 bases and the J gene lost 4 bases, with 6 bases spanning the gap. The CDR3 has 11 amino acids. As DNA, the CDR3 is TGTGCCACCAGCGGGAGTTACGAGCAGTACTTC. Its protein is CATSGSYEQYF.

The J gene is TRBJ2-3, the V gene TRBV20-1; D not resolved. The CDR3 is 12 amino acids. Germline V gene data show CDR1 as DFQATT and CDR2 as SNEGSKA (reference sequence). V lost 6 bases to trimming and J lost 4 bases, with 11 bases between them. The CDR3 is CSATGGADTQYF. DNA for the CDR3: TGCAGTGCGACGGGCGGCGCAGATACGCAGTATTTT.

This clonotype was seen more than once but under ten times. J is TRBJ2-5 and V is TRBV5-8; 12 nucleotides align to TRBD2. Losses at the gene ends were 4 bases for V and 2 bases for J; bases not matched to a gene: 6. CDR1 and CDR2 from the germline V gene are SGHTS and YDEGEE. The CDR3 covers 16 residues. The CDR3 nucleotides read TGTGCCAGCAGCCTAGGACTAGCGGGAACTCAAGAGACCCAGTACTTC. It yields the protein CASSLGLAGTQETQYF. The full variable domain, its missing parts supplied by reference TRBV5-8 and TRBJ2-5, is EAGVTQSPTHLIKTRGQQATLRCSPISGHTSVYWYQQALGLGLQFLLWYDEGEERNRGNFPPRFSGRQFPNYSSELNVNALELEDSALYLCASSLGLAGTQETQYFGPGTRLLVL.

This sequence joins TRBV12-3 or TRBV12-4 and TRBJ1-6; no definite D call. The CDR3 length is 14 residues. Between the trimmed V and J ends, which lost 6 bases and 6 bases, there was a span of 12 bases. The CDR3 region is CASSKSTFNSPLHF. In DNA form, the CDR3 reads TGTGCCAGCAGCAAGAGCACCTTTAATTCACCCCTCCACTTT.

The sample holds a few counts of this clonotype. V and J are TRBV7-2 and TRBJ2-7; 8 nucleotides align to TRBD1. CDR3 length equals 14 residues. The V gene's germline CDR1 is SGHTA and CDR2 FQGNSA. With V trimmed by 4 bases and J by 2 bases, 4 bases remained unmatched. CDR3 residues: CASSYDRGPYEQYF. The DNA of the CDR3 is TGTGCCAGCAGCTATGACAGGGGACCCTACGAGCAGTACTTC.

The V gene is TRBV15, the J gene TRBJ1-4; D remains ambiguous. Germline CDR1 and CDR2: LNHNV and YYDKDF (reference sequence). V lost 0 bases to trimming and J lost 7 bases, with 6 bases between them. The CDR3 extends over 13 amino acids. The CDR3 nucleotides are TGTGCCACCAGCAGAGATCTGAGTGAAAAACTGTTTTTT. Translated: CATSRDLSEKLFF.

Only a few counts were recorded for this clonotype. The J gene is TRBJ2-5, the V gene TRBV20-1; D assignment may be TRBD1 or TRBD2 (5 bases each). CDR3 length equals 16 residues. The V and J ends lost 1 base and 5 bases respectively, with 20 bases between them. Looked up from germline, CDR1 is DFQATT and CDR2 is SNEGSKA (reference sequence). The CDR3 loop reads CSARVRSGTLSETQYF. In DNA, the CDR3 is TGCAGTGCTAGAGTCCGATCCGGGACGCTGTCCGAGACCCAGTACTTC.

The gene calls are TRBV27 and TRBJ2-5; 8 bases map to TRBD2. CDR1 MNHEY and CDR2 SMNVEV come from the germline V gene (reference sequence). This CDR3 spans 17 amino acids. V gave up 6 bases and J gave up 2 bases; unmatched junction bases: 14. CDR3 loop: CASRAIARGGPQETQYF. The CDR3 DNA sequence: TGTGCCAGCAGAGCCATCGCCCGCGGGGGGCCGCAAGAGACCCAGTACTTC.

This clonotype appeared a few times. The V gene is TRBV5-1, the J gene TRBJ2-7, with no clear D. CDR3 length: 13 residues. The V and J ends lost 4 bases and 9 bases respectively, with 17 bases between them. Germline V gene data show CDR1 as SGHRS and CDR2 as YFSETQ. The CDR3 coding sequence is TGCGCCAGCAGCCCAACACTCGTCGACGGGCAGTACTTC. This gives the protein CASSPTLVDGQYF. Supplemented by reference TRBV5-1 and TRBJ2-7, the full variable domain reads KAGVTQTPRYLIKTRGQQVTLSCSPISGHRSVSWYQQTPGQGLQFLFEYFSETQRNKGNFPGRFSGRQFSNSRSEMNVSTLELGDSALYLCASSPTLVDGQYFGPGTRLTVT.

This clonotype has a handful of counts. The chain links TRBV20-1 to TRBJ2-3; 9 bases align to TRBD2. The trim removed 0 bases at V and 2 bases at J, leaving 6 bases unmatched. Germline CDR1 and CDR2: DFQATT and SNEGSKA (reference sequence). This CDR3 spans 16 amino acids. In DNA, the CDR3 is TGCAGTGCTAGAGAGCCTAGCGGGGAATCCACAGATACGCAGTATTTT. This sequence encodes CSAREPSGESTDTQYF.

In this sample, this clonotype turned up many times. The chain's CDR3 is CASSYGGSYEQYF. CDR3 bases: TGTGCCAGCAGTTATGGAGGCTCCTACGAGCAGTACTTC. The chain uses TRBV6-2 or TRBV6-3 and TRBJ2-7, with a weak D call TRBD2 (5 bases). The CDR3 is 13 amino acids. Germline values: CDR1 MNHEY, CDR2 SVGEGT. Trimming pared 3 bases from V and 0 bases from J, leaving 6 bases between.

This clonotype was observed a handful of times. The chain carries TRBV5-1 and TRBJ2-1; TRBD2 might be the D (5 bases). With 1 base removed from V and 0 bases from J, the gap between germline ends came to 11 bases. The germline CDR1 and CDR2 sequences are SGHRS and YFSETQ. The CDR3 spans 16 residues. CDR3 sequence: CASSLTGDSSYNEQFF. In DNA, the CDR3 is TGCGCCAGCAGCTTGACCGGGGATAGCTCCTACAATGAGCAGTTCTTC.

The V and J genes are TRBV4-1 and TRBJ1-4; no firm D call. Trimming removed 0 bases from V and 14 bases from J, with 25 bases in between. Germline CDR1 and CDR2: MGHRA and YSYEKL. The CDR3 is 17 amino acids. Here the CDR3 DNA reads TGCGCCAGCAGCCAAGATTCAAGTGCCCTACCAATGAGGCAGCTGTTTTTT. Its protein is CASSQDSSALPMRQLFF.